This T cell receptor (beta chain) was profiled in a study of T cells after yellow fever vaccination. Findings and limits, study-wide: The study found a weaker secondary response that peaked faster, day 5 versus 15.

TCRdb passed the 5' RACE reads through MiXCR, listing each CDR3 protein once. This sample yields about 220,000 distinct CDR3 sequences, of which approximately 3.3% are seen a single time; under 3.5% belongs to the top ten. This clonotype showed up just a few times. Its antigen remains unknown. This clonotype was obtained from a man aged 18 to 35 who received the YFV17D yellow fever vaccine. The input for sequencing was CD4+ T cells sorted from PBMCs, taken 10 days after the yellow fever booster vaccination.

Written as DNA, the CDR3 is TGCAGTGCTCGTAACAGGGGATCGGGAGAGCAGTACGTC. Residues: CSARNRGSGEQYV. The genes are TRBV20-1 and TRBJ2-7, with 7 bases fitting TRBD1. CDR3 length: 13 residues. Germline V lookup: CDR1 DFQATT, CDR2 SNEGSKA (reference sequence). V shed 5 bases, J shed 7 bases, and the junction held 11 bases outside the gene matches.